This T cell receptor (beta chain) was captured in a study of vaccination and CD4 T cells after COVID-19. Treatment: roughly 10-day PBMC culture with coronavirus spike peptide pools or control peptides (ViraFEST assay). V trimming: 6 bases; J trimming: 4 bases; junction bases outside the gene matches: 9. This CDR3 has 15 amino acids. Germline-derived CDR1 and CDR2 are LNHDA and SQIVND (reference sequence). Details on this clonotype: Its antigen remains unidentified.

The Oncomine TCR Beta short-read assay was applied to DNA of cultured CD4+ T cells. TCRdb recomputed calls from the PCR reads with MiXCR, one row per CDR3 protein. The table lists around 13,000 distinct CDR3 sequences, around 77% of them singletons, with approximately 22% in the top ten. This clonotype was obtained from a human donor who had recovered from COVID-19. V and J are TRBV19 and TRBJ1-5; 7 bases agree with TRBD1. The sequencing input was CD4+ T cells from blood, cultured in vitro. DNA of the CDR3: TGTGCCAGTAGCCCCGTCAGGGGGTCGAATCAGCCCCAGCATTTT. Its protein product is CASSPVRGSNQPQHF.